A selection of T cell receptor beta chains follows, all from one sample in a study of blood T cell repertoires in COVID-19. Measured with immunoSEQ multiplex PCR; TCRdb has only the in-frame clones, and not every one. The data contain approximately 150,000 clones, around 87% of them singletons. The specimen sequenced was peripheral blood. The receptors shown here come from a woman between 50 and 59 years old with active or convalescent COVID-19. Both conserved end residues are part of each CDR3. Each record gives: clone size, D gene, V gene, J gene, CDR3 DNA, CDR3 protein. D genes are given only for firm matches. Size is stated for part of the rows, as once, few or many counts, or as a class when the clone is expanded.

abundance: NA; d_gene: TRBD1; v_gene: TRBV19; j_gene: TRBJ1-2; CDR3nt: TGTGCCACACCCGGACAGGGGAATGGCTACACCTTC; CDR3aa: CATPGQGNGYTF
abundance: NA; d_gene: TRBD2; v_gene: TRBV4-3; j_gene: TRBJ2-7; CDR3nt: TGCGCCAGCAGCCAAGATCGGGCTAGCGGGAAATACGAGCAGTACTTC; CDR3aa: CASSQDRASGKYEQYF
abundance: NA; d_gene: TRBD1; v_gene: TRBV28; j_gene: TRBJ2-7; CDR3nt: TGTGCCAGCAGTTTAGTACAGGGGGCTTTCGACGAGCAGTACTTC; CDR3aa: CASSLVQGAFDEQYF
abundance: NA; d_gene: TRBD2; v_gene: TRBV6-2/TRBV6-3; j_gene: TRBJ2-5; CDR3nt: TGTGCCAGCAGTTGGGGGCTAGCGGGGGCCCCGGGTCAAGAGACCCAGTACTTC; CDR3aa: CASSWGLAGAPGQETQYF
abundance: NA; d_gene: TRBD1; v_gene: TRBV24-1; j_gene: TRBJ2-3; CDR3nt: TGTGCCACCAGTGAAGCTGACAGGGGCTCAGATACGCAGTATTTT; CDR3aa: CATSEADRGSDTQYF
abundance: NA; d_gene: NA; v_gene: TRBV30; j_gene: TRBJ2-1; CDR3nt: TGTGCCTGGAATTTACCGGGGATGAGGAATGAGCAGTTCTTC; CDR3aa: CAWNLPGMRNEQFF
abundance: NA; d_gene: NA; v_gene: TRBV6-5; j_gene: TRBJ1-1; CDR3nt: TGTGCCAGCAGTCTACTACCGGCCGACCACACTGAAGCTTTCTTT; CDR3aa: CASSLLPADHTEAFF
abundance: once; d_gene: NA; v_gene: TRBV6-5; j_gene: TRBJ1-1; CDR3nt: TGTGCCAGCAGAACTTACACTGAAGCTTTCTTT; CDR3aa: CASRTYTEAFF
abundance: NA; d_gene: NA; v_gene: TRBV11-3; j_gene: TRBJ2-3; CDR3nt: TGTGCCAGCAGCTTAGGAGGCAGAGATACGCAGTATTTT; CDR3aa: CASSLGGRDTQYF
abundance: NA; d_gene: NA; v_gene: TRBV28; j_gene: TRBJ1-1; CDR3nt: TGTGCCAGCAGTCCACCTCCCCGGCAGGGTGAAGCTTTCTTT; CDR3aa: CASSPPPRQGEAFF
abundance: NA; d_gene: TRBD1; v_gene: TRBV28; j_gene: TRBJ2-3; CDR3nt: TGTGCCAGCAGTTTGCCCGGGACAGTCTTTATCACAGATACGCAGTATTTT; CDR3aa: CASSLPGTVFITDTQYF
abundance: once; d_gene: TRBD2; v_gene: TRBV7-3; j_gene: TRBJ2-1; CDR3nt: TGTGCCAGCAGCTTAAAGGGCCCCGGGGTAGCGGGAAGATCCTACAATGAGCAGTTCTTC; CDR3aa: CASSLKGPGVAGRSYNEQFF
abundance: NA; d_gene: TRBD1; v_gene: TRBV18; j_gene: TRBJ1-2; CDR3nt: TGTGCCAGCTCACCCGGACAGGGCCCTAACTATGGCTACACCTTC; CDR3aa: CASSPGQGPNYGYTF
abundance: NA; d_gene: TRBD1; v_gene: TRBV6-1; j_gene: TRBJ1-3; CDR3nt: TGTGCCAGCAGTGATTCAGGGGGCTCTGGAAACACCATATATTTT; CDR3aa: CASSDSGGSGNTIYF
abundance: once; d_gene: NA; v_gene: TRBV15; j_gene: TRBJ1-1; CDR3nt: TGTGCCACCAGCAGAGAAGGTATACAGGCTTTCTTT; CDR3aa: CATSREGIQAFF
abundance: NA; d_gene: NA; v_gene: TRBV6-5; j_gene: TRBJ1-1; CDR3nt: TGTGCCAGCGCGAAGACAGTAAACACTGAAGCTTTCTTT; CDR3aa: CASAKTVNTEAFF
abundance: NA; d_gene: NA; v_gene: TRBV7-8; j_gene: TRBJ2-7; CDR3nt: TGTGCCAGCAGCTTAGCGGAGCAGTCCTACGAGCAGTACTTC; CDR3aa: CASSLAEQSYEQYF
abundance: NA; d_gene: NA; v_gene: TRBV3-1/TRBV3-2; j_gene: TRBJ2-1; CDR3nt: TGTGCCAGCAGCCAAGCGGTAAGTCAACAGCAGTTCTTC; CDR3aa: CASSQAVSQQQFF
abundance: NA; d_gene: NA; v_gene: TRBV24-1; j_gene: TRBJ1-5; CDR3nt: TGTGCCACCAGTGACTCAGGAGGCGGCAATCAGCCCCAGCATTTT; CDR3aa: CATSDSGGGNQPQHF
abundance: NA; d_gene: TRBD1; v_gene: TRBV9; j_gene: TRBJ2-5; CDR3nt: TGTGCCAGCAGCCCCCAAGACAGGGTTCTCCAAGAGACCCAGTACTTC; CDR3aa: CASSPQDRVLQETQYF
abundance: NA; d_gene: NA; v_gene: TRBV15; j_gene: TRBJ2-7; CDR3nt: TGTGCCACCAGCAGAGAAGTGGCAGACTACGAGCAGTACTTC; CDR3aa: CATSREVADYEQYF
abundance: NA; d_gene: NA; v_gene: TRBV28; j_gene: TRBJ1-5; CDR3nt: TGTGCCAGCAGTACTACAGGGTTTACCAATCAGCCCCAGCATTTT; CDR3aa: CASSTTGFTNQPQHF
abundance: NA; d_gene: NA; v_gene: TRBV30; j_gene: TRBJ1-4; CDR3nt: TGTGCCGGTACCCTTAGTCAGGGCCCGGAAAAACTGTTTTTT; CDR3aa: CAGTLSQGPEKLFF
abundance: NA; d_gene: TRBD2; v_gene: TRBV4-1; j_gene: TRBJ2-1; CDR3nt: TGCGCCAGCAGCCAAGAGCGGGAGGGCTACAATGAGCAGTTCTTC; CDR3aa: CASSQEREGYNEQFF